This T cell receptor beta chain appears in the sequencing data of a study of cytomegalovirus exposure and HLA in healthy donors. The CDR3 has 18 residues. From germline, CDR1 is LGHNA and CDR2 YNFKEQ. The V segment lost 1 base and the J segment 3 bases; nucleotides outside the gene matches: 14. 60 Vbeta and 13 Jbeta primers were used in PCR. The data were produced by immunoSEQ multiplex PCR, yet TCRdb's version contains in-frame clones alone and is incomplete. This sample yields about 72,000 clones, of which approximately 82% are seen a single time; 1.9% belongs to the top ten. Of note for this clone: Its cognate antigen is unknown.

General observations from the study: Highest at DRB1 and lowest at HLA-C, TCR association rates differed among HLA loci in a later analysis. Later work associated 16,951 TCR beta sequences with HLA alleles at 0.05 false discovery rate. Earlier findings revealed that most TCR beta V segments proved productive either about 87% or about 30% of the time.

This receptor was taken from a man aged 18-30 years in good health and CMV-seronegative. Input material: PBMCs. The J gene is TRBJ1-2, the V gene TRBV4-2; 7 bases line up with TRBD1. The CDR3 DNA follows: TGTGCCAGCAGCCAAGTGTCCCACGGCAGGGGGTCAGACTATGGCTACACCTTC. It translates to CASSQVSHGRGSDYGYTF.